These 4 T cell receptor beta chains were sequenced from one sample in a study of OX40 agonist ivuxolimab in advanced cancers. Repertoires were generated with immunoSEQ multiplex PCR, while TCRdb's copy carries only in-frame clones and drops some. The sample holds approximately 39,000 clones, about nine tenths seen once. Sequenced here: CD4+ or CD8+ T cells sorted from blood, sampled in a trial of the OX40 agonist ivuxolimab. Receptors were obtained from an adult with an advanced solid tumor such as melanoma, head and neck, liver or kidney cancer.

V gene TRBV11-3 combines with J gene TRBJ2-2; D call uncertain. CDR1 SGHNT and CDR2 YENEEA come from the germline V gene. The CDR3 loop spans 13 amino acids. Trimming removed 4 bases from V and 4 bases from J, with 7 bases in between. The CDR3 here is CASSSRFTGELFF. The CDR3 coding sequence is TGTGCCAGCAGCTCTAGATTCACCGGGGAGCTGTTTTTT.

In nucleotides, the CDR3 is TGTGCCAGCAGTTCCGGCCTCTTTCGCGGGCGAAACACCATATATTTT. Translating it yields CASSSGLFRGRNTIYF. The chain joins TRBV27 to TRBJ1-3; D unresolved. CDR3 length equals 16 residues. V gave up 4 bases and J gave up 5 bases, with 18 bases separating them. Germline CDR1 is MNHEY and CDR2 is SMNVEV (reference sequence).

The V and J genes are TRBV6-5 and TRBJ2-7; TRBD1 might be the D (6 bases). The germline V gene has CDR1 MNHEY and CDR2 SVGAGI. CDR3 length equals 13 residues. The V end was cut by 8 bases, the J end by 0 bases, with 11 bases between. The CDR3 bases are TGTGCCAGCGCCCGGACAGCCTCCTACGAGCAGTACTTC. It is translated as CASARTASYEQYF.

The chain recombines TRBV5-6 with TRBJ2-7; D is undetermined. This CDR3 has 11 residues. V lost 1 base and J 3 bases, leaving 2 bases between the germline ends. Germline CDR1 is SGHDT and CDR2 is YYEEEE. CDR3 loop: CASSLIYEQYF. The CDR3, as DNA: TGTGCCAGCAGCTTGATCTACGAGCAGTACTTC.